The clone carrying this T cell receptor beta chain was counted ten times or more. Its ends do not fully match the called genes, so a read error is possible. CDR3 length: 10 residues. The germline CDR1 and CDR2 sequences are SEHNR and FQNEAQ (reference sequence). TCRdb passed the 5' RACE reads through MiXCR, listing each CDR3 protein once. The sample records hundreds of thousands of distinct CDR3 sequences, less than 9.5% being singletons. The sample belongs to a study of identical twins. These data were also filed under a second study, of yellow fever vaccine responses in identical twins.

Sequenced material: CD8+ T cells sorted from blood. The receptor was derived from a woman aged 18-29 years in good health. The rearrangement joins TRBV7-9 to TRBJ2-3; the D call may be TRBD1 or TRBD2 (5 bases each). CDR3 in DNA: TGTGCCAGCAGTGAACCCCGGGACCTATTT. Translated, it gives CASSEPRDLF.